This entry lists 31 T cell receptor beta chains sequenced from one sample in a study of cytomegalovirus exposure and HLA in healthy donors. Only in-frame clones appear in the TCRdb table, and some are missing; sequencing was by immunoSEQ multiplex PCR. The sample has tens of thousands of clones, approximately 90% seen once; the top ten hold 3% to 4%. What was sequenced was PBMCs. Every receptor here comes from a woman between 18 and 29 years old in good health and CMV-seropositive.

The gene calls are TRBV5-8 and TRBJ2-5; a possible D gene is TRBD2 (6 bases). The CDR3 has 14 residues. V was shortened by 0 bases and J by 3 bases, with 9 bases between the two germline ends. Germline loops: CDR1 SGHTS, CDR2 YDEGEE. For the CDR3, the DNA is TGTGCCAGCAGCTTGGGCGGGGTGGAAGAGACCCAGTACTTC. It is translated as CASSLGGVEETQYF.

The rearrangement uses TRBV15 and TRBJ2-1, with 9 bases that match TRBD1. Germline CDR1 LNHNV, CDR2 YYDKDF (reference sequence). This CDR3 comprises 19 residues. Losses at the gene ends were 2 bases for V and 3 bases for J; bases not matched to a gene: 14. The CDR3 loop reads CATSRIKSPTGGGYNEQFF. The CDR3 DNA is TGTGCCACCAGCAGAATCAAGTCCCCTACAGGGGGCGGCTACAATGAGCAGTTCTTC.

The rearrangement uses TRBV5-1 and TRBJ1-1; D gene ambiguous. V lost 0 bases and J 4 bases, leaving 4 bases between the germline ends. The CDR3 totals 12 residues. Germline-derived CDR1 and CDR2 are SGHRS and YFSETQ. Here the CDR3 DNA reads TGCGCCAGCAGCTTGGGTAGCACTGAAGCTTTCTTT. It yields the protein CASSLGSTEAFF.

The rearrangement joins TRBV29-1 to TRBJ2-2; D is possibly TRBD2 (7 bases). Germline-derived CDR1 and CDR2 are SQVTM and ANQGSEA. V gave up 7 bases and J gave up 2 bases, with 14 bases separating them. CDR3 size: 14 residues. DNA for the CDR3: TGCAGCGCGGGGGCGGGGGCCAACACCGGGGAGCTGTTTTTT. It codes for CSAGAGANTGELFF.

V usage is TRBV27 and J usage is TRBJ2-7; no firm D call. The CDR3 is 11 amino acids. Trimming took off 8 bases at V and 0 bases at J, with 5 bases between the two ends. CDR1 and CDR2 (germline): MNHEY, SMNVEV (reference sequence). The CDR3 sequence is CASRNSYEQYF. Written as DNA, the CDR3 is TGTGCCAGCCGTAACTCCTACGAGCAGTACTTC.

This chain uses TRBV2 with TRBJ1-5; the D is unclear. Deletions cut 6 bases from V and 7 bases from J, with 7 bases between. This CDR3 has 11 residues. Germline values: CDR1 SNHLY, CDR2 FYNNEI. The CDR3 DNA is TGTGCCAGCAGCTACAGCCAGCCCCAGCATTTT. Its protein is CASSYSQPQHF.

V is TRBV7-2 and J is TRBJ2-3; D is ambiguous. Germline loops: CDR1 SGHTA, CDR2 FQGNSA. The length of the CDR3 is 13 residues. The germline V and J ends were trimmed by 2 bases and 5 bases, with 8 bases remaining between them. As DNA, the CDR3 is TGTGCCAGCAGCTTACTCGGTGGAGATACGCAGTATTTT. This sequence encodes CASSLLGGDTQYF.

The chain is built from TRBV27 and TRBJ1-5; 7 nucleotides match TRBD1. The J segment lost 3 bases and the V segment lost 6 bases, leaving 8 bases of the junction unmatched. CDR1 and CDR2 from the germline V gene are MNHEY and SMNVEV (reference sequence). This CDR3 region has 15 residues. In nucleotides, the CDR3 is TGTGCCAGCAGCCCAGGGACAGTATCCAATCAGCCCCAGCATTTT. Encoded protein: CASSPGTVSNQPQHF.

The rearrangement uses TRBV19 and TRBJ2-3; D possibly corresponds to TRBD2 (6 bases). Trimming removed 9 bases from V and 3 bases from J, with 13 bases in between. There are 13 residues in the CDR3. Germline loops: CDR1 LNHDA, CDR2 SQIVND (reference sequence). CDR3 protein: CASGTGRTDTQYF. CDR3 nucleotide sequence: TGTGCCAGCGGGACTGGGCGGACAGATACGCAGTATTTT.

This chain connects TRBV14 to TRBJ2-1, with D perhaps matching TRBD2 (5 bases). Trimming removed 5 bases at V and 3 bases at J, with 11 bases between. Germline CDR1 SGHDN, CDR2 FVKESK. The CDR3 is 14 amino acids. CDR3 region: CASSSGNFYNEQFF. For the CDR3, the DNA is TGTGCCAGCAGCTCCGGGAATTTCTACAATGAGCAGTTCTTC.

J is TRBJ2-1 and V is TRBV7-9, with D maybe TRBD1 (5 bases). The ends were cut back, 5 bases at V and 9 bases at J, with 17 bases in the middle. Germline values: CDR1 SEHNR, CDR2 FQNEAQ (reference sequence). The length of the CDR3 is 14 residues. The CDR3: CASSGAGRETEQFF. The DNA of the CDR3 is TGTGCCAGCAGCGGGGCAGGTAGGGAAACTGAGCAGTTCTTC.

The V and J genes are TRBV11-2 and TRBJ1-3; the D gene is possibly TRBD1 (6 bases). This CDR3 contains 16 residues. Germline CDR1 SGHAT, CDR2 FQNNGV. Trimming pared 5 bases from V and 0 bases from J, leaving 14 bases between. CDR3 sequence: CASSVTGPRSGNTIYF. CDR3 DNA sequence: TGTGCCAGCAGCGTAACAGGGCCTCGCTCTGGAAACACCATATATTTT.

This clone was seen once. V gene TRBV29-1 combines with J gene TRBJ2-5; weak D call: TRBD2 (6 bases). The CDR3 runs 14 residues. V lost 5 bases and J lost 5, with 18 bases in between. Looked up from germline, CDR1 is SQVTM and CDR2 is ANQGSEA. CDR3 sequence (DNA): TGCAGCGTTCGGGGGTGGGGTATACGGGAGACCCAGTACTTC. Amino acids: CSVRGWGIRETQYF.

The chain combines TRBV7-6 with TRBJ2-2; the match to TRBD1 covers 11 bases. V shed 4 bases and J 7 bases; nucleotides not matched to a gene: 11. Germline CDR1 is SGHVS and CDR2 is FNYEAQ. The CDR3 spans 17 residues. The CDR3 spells CASSSGWTGGSDGELFF. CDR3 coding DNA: TGTGCCAGCAGCTCGGGTTGGACAGGGGGCTCTGACGGGGAGCTGTTTTTT.

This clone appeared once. CDR3 nucleotide sequence: TGTGCCAGCAGTTGGGAGCGGGAGCTAGAGACCCAGTACTTC. This translates into CASSWERELETQYF. The V and J genes are TRBV28 and TRBJ2-5, with 8 bases identical to TRBD2. The CDR3 covers 14 residues. With V trimmed by 4 bases and J by 4 bases, 5 bases remained unmatched. Germline V gene data show CDR1 as MDHEN and CDR2 as SYDVKM. The full variable domain, with the rest looked up from reference TRBV28 and TRBJ2-5, is DVKVTQSSRYLVKRTGEKVFLECVQDMDHENMFWYRQDPGLGLRLIYFSYDVKMKEKGDIPEGYSVSREKKERFSLILESASTNQTSMYLCASSWERELETQYFGPGTRLLVL.

Here the CDR3 DNA reads TGTGCCAGCAGACACTCAGGGGGTGTAGATACGCAGTATTTT. Translation gives CASRHSGGVDTQYF. V and J are TRBV25-1 and TRBJ2-3; TRBD1 matches at 7 bases. Trimming took 6 bases from V and 5 from J; bases not matched to a gene: 8. This CDR3 is built from 14 residues. Germline assignment: CDR1 MGHDK and CDR2 SYGVNS.

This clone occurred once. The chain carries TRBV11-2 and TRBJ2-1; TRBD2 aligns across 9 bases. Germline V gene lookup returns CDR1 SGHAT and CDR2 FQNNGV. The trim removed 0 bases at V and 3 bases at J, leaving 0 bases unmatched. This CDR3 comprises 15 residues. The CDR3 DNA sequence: TGTGCCAGCAGCTTAGAACTAGCGGGCTACAATGAGCAGTTCTTC. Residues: CASSLELAGYNEQFF.

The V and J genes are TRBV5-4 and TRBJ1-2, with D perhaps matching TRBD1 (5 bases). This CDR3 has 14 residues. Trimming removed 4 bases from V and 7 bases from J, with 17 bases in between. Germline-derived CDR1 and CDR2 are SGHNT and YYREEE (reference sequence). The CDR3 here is CASSPWGGAPGYTF. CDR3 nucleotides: TGTGCCAGCAGCCCCTGGGGAGGGGCCCCTGGCTACACCTTC.

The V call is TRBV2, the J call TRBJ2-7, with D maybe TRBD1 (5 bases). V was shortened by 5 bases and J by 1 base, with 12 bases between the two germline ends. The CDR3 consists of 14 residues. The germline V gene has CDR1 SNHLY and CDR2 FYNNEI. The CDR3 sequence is CASSYDQGSYEQYF. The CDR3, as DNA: TGTGCCAGCAGTTACGATCAGGGATCCTACGAGCAGTACTTC. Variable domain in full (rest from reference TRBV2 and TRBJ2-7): EPEVTQTPSHQVTQMGQEVILRCVPISNHLYFYWYRQILGQKVEFLVSFYNNEISEKSEIFDDQFSVERPDGSNFTLKIRSTKLEDSAMYFCASSYDQGSYEQYFGPGTRLTVT.

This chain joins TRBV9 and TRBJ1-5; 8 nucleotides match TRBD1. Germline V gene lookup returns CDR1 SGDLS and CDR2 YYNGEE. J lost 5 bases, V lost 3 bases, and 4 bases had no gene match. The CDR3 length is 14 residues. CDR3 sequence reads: CASSAGQGDQPQHF. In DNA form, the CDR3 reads TGTGCCAGCAGCGCCGGACAGGGAGATCAGCCCCAGCATTTT.

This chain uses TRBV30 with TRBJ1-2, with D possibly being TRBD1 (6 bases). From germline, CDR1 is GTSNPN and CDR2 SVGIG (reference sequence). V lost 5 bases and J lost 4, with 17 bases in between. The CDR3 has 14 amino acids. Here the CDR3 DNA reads TGTGCCTGGGGCGGTACAGGGACGAGCTATGGCTACACCTTC. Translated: CAWGGTGTSYGYTF.

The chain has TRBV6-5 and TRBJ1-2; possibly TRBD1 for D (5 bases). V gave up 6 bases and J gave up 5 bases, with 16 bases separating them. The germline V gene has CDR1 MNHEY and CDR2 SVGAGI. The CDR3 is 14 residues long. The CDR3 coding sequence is TGTGCCAGCAGGCCCTCCTTGACAGATTATGGCTACACCTTC. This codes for CASRPSLTDYGYTF.

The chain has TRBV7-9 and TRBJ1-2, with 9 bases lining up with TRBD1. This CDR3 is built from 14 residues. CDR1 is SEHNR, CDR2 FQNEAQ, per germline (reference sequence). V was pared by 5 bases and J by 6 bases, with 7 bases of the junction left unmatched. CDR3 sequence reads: CASSIGTGFDGYTF. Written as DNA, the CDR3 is TGTGCCAGCAGCATAGGGACAGGGTTTGATGGCTACACCTTC.

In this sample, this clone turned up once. The CDR3 loop is CASSVGGGHDNEQFF. DNA for the CDR3: TGTGCCAGCAGCGTAGGGGGGGGACACGACAATGAGCAGTTCTTC. The rearrangement uses TRBV9 and TRBJ2-1; tentatively, D is TRBD2 (7 bases). Deletions cut 0 bases from V and 5 bases from J, with 12 bases between. Germline CDR1 and CDR2: SGDLS and YYNGEE. This CDR3 comprises 15 residues.

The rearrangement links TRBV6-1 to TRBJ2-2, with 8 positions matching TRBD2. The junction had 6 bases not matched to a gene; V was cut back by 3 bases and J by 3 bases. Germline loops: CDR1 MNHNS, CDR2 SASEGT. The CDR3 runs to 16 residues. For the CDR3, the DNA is TGTGCCAGCAGTGAGCCTAGCGGGCCTTACACCGGGGAGCTGTTTTTT. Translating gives CASSEPSGPYTGELFF.

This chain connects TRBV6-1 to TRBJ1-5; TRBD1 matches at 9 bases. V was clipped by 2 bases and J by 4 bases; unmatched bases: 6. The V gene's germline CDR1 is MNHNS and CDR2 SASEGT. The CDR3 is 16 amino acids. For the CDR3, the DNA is TGTGCCAGCAGTGAAATTGAGGGACAGGGTAATCAGCCCCAGCATTTT. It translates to CASSEIEGQGNQPQHF.

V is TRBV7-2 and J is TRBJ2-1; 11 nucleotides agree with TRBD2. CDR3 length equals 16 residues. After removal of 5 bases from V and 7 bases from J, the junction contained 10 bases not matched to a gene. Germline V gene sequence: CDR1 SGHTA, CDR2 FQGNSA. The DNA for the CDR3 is TGTGCCAGCAGCCCCTCAACAGGGACTAGCGGTAATGAGCAGTTCTTC. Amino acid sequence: CASSPSTGTSGNEQFF.

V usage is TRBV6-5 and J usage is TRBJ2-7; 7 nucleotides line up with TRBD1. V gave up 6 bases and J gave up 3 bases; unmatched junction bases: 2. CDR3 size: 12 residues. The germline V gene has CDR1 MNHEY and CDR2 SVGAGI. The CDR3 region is CASSNRGYEQYF. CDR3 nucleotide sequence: TGTGCCAGCAGCAACAGGGGCTACGAGCAGTACTTC.

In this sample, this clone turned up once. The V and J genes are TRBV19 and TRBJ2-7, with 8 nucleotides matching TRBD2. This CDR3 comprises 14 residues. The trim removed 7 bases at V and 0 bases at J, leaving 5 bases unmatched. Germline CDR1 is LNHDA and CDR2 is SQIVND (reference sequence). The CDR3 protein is CASMVAGSSYEQYF. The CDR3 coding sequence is TGTGCCAGTATGGTAGCGGGATCCTCCTACGAGCAGTACTTC.

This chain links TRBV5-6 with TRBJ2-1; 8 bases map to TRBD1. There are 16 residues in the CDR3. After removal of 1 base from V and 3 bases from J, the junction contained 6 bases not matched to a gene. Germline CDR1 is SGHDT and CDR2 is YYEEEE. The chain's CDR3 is CASSLRWTGSYNEQFF. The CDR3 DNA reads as TGTGCCAGCAGCTTGCGCTGGACAGGGAGCTACAATGAGCAGTTCTTC.

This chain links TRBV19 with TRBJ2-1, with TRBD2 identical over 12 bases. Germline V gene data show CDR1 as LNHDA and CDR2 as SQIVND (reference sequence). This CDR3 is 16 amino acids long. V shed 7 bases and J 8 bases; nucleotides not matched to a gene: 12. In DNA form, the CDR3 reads TGTGCCAGTAAAAGGGCTAGCGGGGGGGCCCGGGATGAGCAGTTCTTC. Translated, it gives CASKRASGGARDEQFF.